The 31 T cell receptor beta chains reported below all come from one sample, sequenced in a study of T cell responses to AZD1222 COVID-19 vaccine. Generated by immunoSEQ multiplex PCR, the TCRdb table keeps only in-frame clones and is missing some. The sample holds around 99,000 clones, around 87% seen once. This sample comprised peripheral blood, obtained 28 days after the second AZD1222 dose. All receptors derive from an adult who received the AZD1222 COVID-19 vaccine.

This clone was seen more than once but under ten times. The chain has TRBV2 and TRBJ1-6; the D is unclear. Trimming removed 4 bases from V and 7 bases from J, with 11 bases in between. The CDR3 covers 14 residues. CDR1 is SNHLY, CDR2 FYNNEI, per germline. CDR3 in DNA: TGTGCCAGCAGTGGACCGACTACAAATTCACCCCTCCACTTT. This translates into CASSGPTTNSPLHF.

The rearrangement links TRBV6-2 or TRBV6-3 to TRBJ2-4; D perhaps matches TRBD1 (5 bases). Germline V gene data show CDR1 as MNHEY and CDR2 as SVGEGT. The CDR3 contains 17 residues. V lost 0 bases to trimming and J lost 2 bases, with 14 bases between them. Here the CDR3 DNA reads TGTGCCAGCAGTTACTCATCCGTGGCAGGGACCAAAAACATTCAGTACTTC. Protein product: CASSYSSVAGTKNIQYF.

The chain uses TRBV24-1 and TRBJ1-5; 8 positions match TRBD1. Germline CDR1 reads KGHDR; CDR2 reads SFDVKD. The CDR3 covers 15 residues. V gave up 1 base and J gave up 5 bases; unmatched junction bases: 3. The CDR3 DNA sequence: TGTGCCACCAGTGATTTAGGGACAGGCGATCAGCCCCAGCATTTT. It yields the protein CATSDLGTGDQPQHF.

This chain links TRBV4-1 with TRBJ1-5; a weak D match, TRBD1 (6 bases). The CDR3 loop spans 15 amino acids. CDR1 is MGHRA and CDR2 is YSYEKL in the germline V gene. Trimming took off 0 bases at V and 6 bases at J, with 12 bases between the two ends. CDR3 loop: CASSQEGGPAQPQHF. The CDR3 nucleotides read TGCGCCAGCAGCCAAGAAGGGGGGCCGGCTCAGCCCCAGCATTTT.

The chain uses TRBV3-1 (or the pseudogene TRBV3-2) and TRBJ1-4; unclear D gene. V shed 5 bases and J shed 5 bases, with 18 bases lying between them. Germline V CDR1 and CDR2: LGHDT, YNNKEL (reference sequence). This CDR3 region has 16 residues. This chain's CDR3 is CASSLGSRATNEKLFF. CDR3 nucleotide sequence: TGTGCCAGCAGCTTGGGCTCCCGGGCCACAAATGAAAAACTGTTTTTT.

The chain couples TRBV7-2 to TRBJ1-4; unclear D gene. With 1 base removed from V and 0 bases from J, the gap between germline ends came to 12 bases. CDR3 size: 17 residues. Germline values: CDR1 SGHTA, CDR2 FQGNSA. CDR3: CASSLDPRATTNEKLFF. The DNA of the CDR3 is TGTGCCAGCAGCTTAGACCCTCGGGCAACAACTAATGAAAAACTGTTTTTT.

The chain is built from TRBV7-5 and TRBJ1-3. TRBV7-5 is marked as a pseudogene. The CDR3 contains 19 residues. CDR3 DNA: TGTGCCAGAAGCTTATGTCGGGACTCAGGACTTGGGAGAGGAAACACCATATATTTT. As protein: CARSLCRDSGLGRGNTIYF.

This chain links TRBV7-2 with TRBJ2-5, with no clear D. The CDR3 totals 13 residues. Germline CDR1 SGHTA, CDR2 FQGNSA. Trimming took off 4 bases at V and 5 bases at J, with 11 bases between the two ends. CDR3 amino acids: CASSSGPLETQYF. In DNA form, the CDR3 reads TGTGCCAGCAGCTCCGGGCCTCTGGAGACCCAGTACTTC.

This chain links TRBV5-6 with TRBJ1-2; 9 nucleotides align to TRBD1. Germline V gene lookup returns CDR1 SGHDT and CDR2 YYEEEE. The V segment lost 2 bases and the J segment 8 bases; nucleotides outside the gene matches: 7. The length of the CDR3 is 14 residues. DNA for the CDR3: TGTGCCAGCAGCTTCACAGGGGGCTTTGAAGGCTACACCTTC. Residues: CASSFTGGFEGYTF. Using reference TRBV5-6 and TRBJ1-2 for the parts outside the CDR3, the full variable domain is DAGVTQSPTHLIKTRGQQVTLRCSPKSGHDTVSWYQQALGQGPQFIFQYYEEEERQRGNFPDRFSGHQFPNYSSELNVNALLLGDSALYLCASSFTGGFEGYTFGSGTRLTVV.

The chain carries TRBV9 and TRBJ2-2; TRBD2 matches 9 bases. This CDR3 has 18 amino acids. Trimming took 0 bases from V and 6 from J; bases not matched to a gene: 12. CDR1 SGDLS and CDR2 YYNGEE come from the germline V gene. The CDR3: CASSVGNFGTSRSGELFF. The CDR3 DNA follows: TGTGCCAGCAGCGTAGGGAATTTTGGGACTAGCCGATCCGGGGAGCTGTTTTTT.

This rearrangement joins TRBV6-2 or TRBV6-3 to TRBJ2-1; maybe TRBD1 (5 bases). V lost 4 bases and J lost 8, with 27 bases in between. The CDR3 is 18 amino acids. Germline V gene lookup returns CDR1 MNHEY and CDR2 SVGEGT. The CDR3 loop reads CASSCLTDCLRDGYEQFF. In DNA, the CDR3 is TGTGCCAGCAGTTGCCTAACCGACTGCCTCAGGGATGGCTATGAGCAGTTCTTC.

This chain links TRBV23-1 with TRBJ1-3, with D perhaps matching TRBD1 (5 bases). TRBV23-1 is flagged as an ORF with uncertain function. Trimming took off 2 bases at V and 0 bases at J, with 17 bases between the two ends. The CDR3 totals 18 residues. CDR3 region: CASSQPYLQVFSGNTIYF. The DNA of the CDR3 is TGCGCCAGCAGTCAACCGTATCTACAGGTATTCTCTGGAAACACCATATATTTT.

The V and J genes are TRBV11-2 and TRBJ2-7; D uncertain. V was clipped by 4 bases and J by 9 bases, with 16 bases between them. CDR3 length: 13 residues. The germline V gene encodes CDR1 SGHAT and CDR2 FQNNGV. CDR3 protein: CASSSPAGTGQYF. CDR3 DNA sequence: TGTGCCAGCAGCTCCCCGGCCGGCACCGGGCAGTACTTC. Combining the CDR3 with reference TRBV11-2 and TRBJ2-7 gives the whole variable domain EAGVAQSPRYKIIEKRQSVAFWCNPISGHATLYWYQQILGQGPKLLIQFQNNGVVDDSQLPKDRFSAERLKGVDSTLKIQPAKLEDSAVYLCASSSPAGTGQYFGPGTRLTVT.

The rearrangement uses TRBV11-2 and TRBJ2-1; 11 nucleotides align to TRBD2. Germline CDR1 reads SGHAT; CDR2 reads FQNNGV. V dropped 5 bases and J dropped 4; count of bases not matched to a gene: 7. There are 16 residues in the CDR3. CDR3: CASSPASGGRYNEQFF. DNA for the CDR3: TGTGCCAGCAGCCCCGCTAGCGGGGGGAGATACAATGAGCAGTTCTTC.

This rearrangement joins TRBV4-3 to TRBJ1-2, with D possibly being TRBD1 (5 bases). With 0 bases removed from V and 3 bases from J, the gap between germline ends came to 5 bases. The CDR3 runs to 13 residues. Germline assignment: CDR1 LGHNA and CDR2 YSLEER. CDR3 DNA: TGCGCCAGCAGCCAAGACAGGGACTATGGCTACACCTTC. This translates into CASSQDRDYGYTF.

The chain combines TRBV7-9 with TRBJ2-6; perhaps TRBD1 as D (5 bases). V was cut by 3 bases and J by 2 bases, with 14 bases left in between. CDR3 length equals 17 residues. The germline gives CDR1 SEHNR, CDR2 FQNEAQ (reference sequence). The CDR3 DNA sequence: TGTGCCAGCAGCTTCGGTAGGGGTAGCACTGGGGCCAACGTCCTGACTTTC. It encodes CASSFGRGSTGANVLTF.

CDR3: CASSLGPNYGYTF. The CDR3 DNA follows: TGCGCCAGCAGCTTGGGGCCTAACTATGGCTACACCTTC. The V gene is TRBV5-1, the J gene TRBJ1-2; D not certain. Per germline, CDR1 SGHRS and CDR2 YFSETQ. Between the trimmed V and J ends, which lost 0 bases and 0 bases, there was a span of 3 bases. The CDR3 covers 13 residues.

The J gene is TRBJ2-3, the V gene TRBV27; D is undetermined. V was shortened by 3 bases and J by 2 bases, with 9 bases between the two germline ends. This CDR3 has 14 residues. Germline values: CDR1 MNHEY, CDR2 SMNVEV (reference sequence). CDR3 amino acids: CASSFGRNTDTQYF. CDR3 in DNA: TGTGCCAGCAGTTTTGGCAGAAACACAGATACGCAGTATTTT.

In DNA, the CDR3 is TGTGCCAGCAGCCAAGATTCCCCCGGCTACACCTTC. Residues: CASSQDSPGYTF. The chain combines TRBV3-1 (or the pseudogene TRBV3-2) with TRBJ1-2, with no clear D. V dropped 0 bases and J dropped 8 bases, with 7 bases sitting between them. CDR1 is LGHDT, CDR2 YNNKEL, per germline (reference sequence). The CDR3 runs 12 residues.

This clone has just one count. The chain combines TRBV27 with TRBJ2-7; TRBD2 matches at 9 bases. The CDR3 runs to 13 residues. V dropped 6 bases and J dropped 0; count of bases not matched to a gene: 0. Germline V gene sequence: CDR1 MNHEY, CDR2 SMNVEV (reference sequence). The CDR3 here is CASRTSGSYEQYF. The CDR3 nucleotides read TGTGCCAGCAGGACTAGCGGCTCCTACGAGCAGTACTTC.

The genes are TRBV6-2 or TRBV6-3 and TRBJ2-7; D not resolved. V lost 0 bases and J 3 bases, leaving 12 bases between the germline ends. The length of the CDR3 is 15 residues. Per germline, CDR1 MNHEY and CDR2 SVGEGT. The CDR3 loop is CASSYSERTLYEQYF. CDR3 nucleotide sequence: TGTGCCAGCAGTTACTCGGAACGGACGCTCTACGAGCAGTACTTC.

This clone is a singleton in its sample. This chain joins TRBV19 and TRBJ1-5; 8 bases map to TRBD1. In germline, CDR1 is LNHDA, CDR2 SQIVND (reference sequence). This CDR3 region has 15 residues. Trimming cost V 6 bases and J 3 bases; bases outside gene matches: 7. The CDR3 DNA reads TGTGCCAGTAGCATGGACAGGGCGCTCAATCAGCCCCAGCATTTT. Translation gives CASSMDRALNQPQHF.

The CDR3 region has the DNA TGCGCCAGCAGCCAAGAGCCCCCCAGGGAGCAACACCTAACAACTGAAGCTTTCTTT. It translates to CASSQEPPREQHLTTEAFF. The chain couples TRBV4-3 to TRBJ1-1; D might be TRBD1 (5 bases). From germline, CDR1 is LGHNA and CDR2 YSLEER. This CDR3 has 19 residues. V dropped 0 bases and J dropped 5 bases, with 25 bases sitting between them.

In DNA, the CDR3 is TGTGCCACGAAGCGGGGGGGCTGGGATTGGCGGTCGCACAATGAGCAGTTCTTC. This translates into CATKRGGWDWRSHNEQFF. J is TRBJ2-1 and V is TRBV27, with 10 bases identical to TRBD2. Looked up from germline, CDR1 is MNHEY and CDR2 is SMNVEV (reference sequence). The CDR3 runs 18 residues. The trim removed 10 bases at V and 5 bases at J, leaving 20 bases unmatched.

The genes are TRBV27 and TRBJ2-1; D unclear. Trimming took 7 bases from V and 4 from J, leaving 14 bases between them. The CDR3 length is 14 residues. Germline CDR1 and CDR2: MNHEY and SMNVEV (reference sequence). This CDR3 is CASTPGTLYNEQFF. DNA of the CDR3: TGTGCCAGCACCCCAGGTACCCTATACAATGAGCAGTTCTTC.

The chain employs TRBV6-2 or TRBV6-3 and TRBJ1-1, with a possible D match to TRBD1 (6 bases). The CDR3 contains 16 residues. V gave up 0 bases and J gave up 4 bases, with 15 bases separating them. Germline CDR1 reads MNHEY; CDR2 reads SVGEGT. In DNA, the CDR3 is TGTGCCAGCAGTTACTCGGAGGTTAGGGGGAGCACTGAAGCTTTCTTT. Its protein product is CASSYSEVRGSTEAFF.

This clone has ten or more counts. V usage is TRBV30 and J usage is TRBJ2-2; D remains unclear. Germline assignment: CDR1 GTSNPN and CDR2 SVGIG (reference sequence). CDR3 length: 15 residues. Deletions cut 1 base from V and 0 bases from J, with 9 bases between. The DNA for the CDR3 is TGTGCCTGGAGTGGAGGCCTCGCGAACACCGGGGAGCTGTTTTTT. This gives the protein CAWSGGLANTGELFF.

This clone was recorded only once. Here the CDR3 reads CASSEGDGYNQPQHF. Here the CDR3 DNA reads TGTGCCAGCAGTGAAGGGGACGGATACAATCAGCCCCAGCATTTT. The chain is built from TRBV6-1 and TRBJ1-5; D might be TRBD1 (5 bases). The germline V and J ends were trimmed by 1 base and 3 bases, with 10 bases remaining between them. This CDR3 is built from 15 residues. CDR1 is MNHNS, CDR2 SASEGT, per germline.

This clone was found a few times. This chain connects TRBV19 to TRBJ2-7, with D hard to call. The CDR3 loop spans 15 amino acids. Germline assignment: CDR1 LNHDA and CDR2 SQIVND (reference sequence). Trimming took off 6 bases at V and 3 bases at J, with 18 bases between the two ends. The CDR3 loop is CASSLQGLTRYEQYF. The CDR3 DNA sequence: TGTGCCAGTAGCCTTCAAGGGTTGACTCGCTACGAGCAGTACTTC.

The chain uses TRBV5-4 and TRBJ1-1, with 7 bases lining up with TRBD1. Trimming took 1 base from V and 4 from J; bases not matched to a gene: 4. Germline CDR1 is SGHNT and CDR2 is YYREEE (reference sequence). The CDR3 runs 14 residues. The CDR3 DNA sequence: TGTGCCAGCAGCTTGACAGGGGTAAGCACTGAAGCTTTCTTT. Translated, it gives CASSLTGVSTEAFF. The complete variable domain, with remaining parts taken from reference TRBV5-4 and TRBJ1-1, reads ETGVTQSPTHLIKTRGQQVTLRCSSQSGHNTVSWYQQALGQGPQFIFQYYREEENGRGNFPPRFSGLQFPNYSSELNVNALELDDSALYLCASSLTGVSTEAFFGQGTRLTVV.

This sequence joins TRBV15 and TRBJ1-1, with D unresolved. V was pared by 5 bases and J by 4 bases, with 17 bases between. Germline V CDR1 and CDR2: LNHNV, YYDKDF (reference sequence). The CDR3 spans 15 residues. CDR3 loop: CATSPQTVVGTEAFF. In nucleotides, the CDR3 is TGTGCCACCAGCCCCCAAACGGTTGTAGGCACTGAAGCTTTCTTT.